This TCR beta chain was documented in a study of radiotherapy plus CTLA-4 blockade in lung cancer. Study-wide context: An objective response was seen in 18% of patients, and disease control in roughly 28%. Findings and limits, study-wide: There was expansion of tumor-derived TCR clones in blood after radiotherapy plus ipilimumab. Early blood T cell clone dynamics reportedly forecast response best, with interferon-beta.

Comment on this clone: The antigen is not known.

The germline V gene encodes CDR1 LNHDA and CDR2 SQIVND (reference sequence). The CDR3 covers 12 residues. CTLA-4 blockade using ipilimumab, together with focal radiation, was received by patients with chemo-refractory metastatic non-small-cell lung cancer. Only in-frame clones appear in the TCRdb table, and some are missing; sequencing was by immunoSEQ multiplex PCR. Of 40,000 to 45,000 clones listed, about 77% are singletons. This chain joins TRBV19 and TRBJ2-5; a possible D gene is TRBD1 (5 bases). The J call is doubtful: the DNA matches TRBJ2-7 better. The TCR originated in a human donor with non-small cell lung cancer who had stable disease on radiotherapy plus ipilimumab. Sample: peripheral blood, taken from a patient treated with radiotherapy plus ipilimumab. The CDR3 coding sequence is TGTGCTCCGTCGGGCAGGGTCTACGAGCAGTACTTC. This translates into CAPSGRVYEQYF.